The T cell receptor beta chain under discussion was sequenced for a study of T-cell memory formation after mild COVID-19. Study-wide findings and caveats: Day 15 to 85 contractors were CD4/CD8 balanced; later expanders leaned CD4+.

This CDR3 region has 14 residues. The germline V gene has CDR1 DFQATT and CDR2 SNEGSKA (reference sequence). V lost 5 bases and J lost 4, with 17 bases in between. Constant-segment primers were used for 5'RACE, and the resulting TCR alpha and TCR beta cDNA libraries carried sample barcodes and UMIs. TCRdb re-analysed the 5' RACE reads in MiXCR, keeping a single row per CDR3 protein. Here the sample spans some 250,000 distinct CDR3 sequences, over 9% being singletons. Comment on this clonotype: As yet, its antigen is unknown.

This TCR came from a man between 18 and 29 years old who had mild COVID-19 (a few samples of this study predate the infection). Cell type and time point are not known. Source material: PBMCs or a T cell subset sorted from them (not recorded which). The V gene is TRBV20-1, the J gene TRBJ1-2, with D possibly being TRBD1 (5 bases). CDR3 bases: TGCAGTGCTCCTACGACCGGGACGGGCTATGGCTACACCTTC. Translating it yields CSAPTTGTGYGYTF.